This T cell receptor beta chain was obtained from a study of CD8 T cells in ankylosing spondylitis. Quantitative molecular-barcoded 5'-RACE generated the TCR beta libraries. TCRdb used MiXCR to reprocess the 5' RACE reads, holding one entry per CDR3 protein. This sample has 750,000 to 850,000 distinct CDR3 sequences, with 10% to 15% found just once. Study-level results: A motif of eight highly homologous TCR beta variants was seen as apparently characteristic of ankylosing spondylitis blood. Reports say disease-linked clones showed up significantly more in matched ankylosing spondylitis synovial fluid. Those disease-linked clones were CD8+; they were also relatively rare in peripheral blood.

As to this clonotype: Its antigen remains unidentified.

CDR3 size: 18 residues. V was clipped by 3 bases and J by 0 bases, with 18 bases between them. The chain carries TRBV12-3 or TRBV12-4 and TRBJ2-1; D remains unclear. Sequencing used blood, either unsorted or a sorted T cell fraction (not recorded which). The TCR sequence derives from a male donor with ankylosing spondylitis. Here the CDR3 reads CASSFVPLGADSYNEQFF. In nucleotides, the CDR3 is TGTGCCAGCAGTTTTGTCCCCCTCGGAGCTGACTCCTACAATGAGCAGTTCTTC.